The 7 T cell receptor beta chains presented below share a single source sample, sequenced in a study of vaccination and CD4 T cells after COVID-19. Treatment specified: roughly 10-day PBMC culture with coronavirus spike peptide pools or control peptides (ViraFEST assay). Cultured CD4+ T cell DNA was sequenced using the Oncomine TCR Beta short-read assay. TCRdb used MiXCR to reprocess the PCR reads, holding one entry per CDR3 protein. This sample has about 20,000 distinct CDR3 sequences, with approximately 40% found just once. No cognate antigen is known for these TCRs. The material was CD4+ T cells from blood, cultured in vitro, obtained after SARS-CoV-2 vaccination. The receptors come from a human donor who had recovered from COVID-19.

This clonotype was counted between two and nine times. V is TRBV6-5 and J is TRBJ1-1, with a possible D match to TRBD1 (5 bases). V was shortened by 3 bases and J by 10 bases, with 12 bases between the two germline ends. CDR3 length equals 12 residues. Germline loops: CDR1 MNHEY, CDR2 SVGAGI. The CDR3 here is CASSYRGIGAFF. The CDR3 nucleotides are TGTGCCAGCAGTTATAGGGGCATCGGAGCTTTCTTT.

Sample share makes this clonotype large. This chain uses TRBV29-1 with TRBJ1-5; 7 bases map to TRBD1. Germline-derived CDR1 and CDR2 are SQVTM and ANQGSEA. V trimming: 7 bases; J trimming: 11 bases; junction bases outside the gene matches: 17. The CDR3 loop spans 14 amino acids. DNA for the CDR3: TGCAGCGCAACGTCAGACAGGGAACTGGGGTCCCAGCATTTT. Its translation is CSATSDRELGSQHF. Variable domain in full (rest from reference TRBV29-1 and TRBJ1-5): SAVISQKPSRDICQRGTSLTIQCQVDSQVTMMFWYRQQPGQSLTLIATANQGSEATYESGFVIDKFPISRPNLTFSTLTVSNMSPEDSSIYLCSATSDRELGSQHFGDGTRLSIL.

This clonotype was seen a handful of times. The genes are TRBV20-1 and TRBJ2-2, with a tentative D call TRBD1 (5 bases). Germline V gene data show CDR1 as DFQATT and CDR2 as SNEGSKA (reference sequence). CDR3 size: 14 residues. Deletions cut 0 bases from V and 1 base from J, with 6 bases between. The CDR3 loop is CSARDRVNTGELFF. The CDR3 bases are TGCAGTGCTAGAGACAGGGTGAACACCGGGGAGCTGTTTTTT.

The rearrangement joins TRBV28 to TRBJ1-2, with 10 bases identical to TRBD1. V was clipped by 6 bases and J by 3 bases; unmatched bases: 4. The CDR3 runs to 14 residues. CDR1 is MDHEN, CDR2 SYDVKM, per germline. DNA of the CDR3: TGTGCCAGCAGCCCCGGGACAGGGGACTATGGCTACACCTTC. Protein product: CASSPGTGDYGYTF.

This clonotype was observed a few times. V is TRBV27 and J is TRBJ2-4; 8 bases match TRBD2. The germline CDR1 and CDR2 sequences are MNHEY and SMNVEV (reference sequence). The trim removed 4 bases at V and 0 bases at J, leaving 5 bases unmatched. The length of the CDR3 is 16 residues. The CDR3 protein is CASSSRGGSAKNIQYF. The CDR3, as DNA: TGTGCCAGCAGTTCTCGGGGGGGATCAGCCAAAAACATTCAGTACTTC.

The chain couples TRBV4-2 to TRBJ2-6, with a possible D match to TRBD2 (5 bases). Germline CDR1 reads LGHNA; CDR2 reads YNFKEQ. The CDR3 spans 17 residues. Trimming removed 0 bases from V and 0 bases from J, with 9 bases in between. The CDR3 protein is CASSQESGSSGANVLTF. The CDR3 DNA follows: TGTGCCAGCAGCCAAGAAAGCGGAAGCTCTGGGGCCAACGTCCTGACTTTC.

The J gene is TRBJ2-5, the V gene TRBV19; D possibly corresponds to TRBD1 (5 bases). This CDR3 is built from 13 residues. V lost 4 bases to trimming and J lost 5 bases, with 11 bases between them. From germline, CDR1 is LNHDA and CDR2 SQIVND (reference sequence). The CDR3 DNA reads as TGTGCCAGTAGTACAGGGATTGGGGAGACCCAGTACTTC. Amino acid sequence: CASSTGIGETQYF.